The source of this TCR beta chain is a study of blood T cell repertoires in COVID-19. Across the study: Nucleic acid was either cDNA or gDNA, and it came from T cells, B-cell-depleted T cells, or PBMCs.

Only in-frame clones appear in the TCRdb table, and some are missing; sequencing was by immunoSEQ multiplex PCR. The data show approximately 350,000 clones, around 87% seen once. The count of this clone is one. Between the trimmed V and J ends, which lost 5 bases and 7 bases, there was a span of 11 bases. This CDR3 region has 12 residues. Looked up from germline, CDR1 is MNHEY and CDR2 is SMNVEV (reference sequence). Sequenced sample: peripheral blood. The clonotype comes from a woman aged 45-65 years with COVID-19, enrolled during active disease. The chain recombines TRBV27 with TRBJ1-2; perhaps TRBD1 as D (5 bases). CDR3 in amino acids: CASSISGSGYTF. DNA for the CDR3: TGTGCCAGCAGTATTTCAGGGTCTGGCTACACCTTC.